This TCR beta chain was identified in a study of cytomegalovirus exposure and HLA in healthy donors. For the study at large: Among the 400 or so donors who were genotyped, roughly 85% fell in the genetic ancestry cluster that is associated with self-reported Caucasian donors. Study conclusions and caveats: Later analysis identified 16,951 TCR beta sequences associated with HLA alleles, using a false discovery rate threshold of 0.05. Donor immune exposure was known only as CMV serostatus. HLA-A and HLA-B allele assignments for most subjects were reportedly predicted accurately using TCR beta sequences.

Primers for the PCR totalled 60 Vbeta and 13 Jbeta. Sequencing was performed with immunoSEQ multiplex PCR; in TCRdb, only in-frame clones are kept and a portion is missing. The sample lists 95,000 to 150,000 clones, roughly 80% occurring once. Comment on this clone: Its antigen is unknown.

The CDR3 is 15 amino acids. CDR1 is SGHTA, CDR2 FQGNSA, per germline. Trimming removed 4 bases from V and 4 bases from J; junction bases left unmatched: 9. The rearrangement links TRBV7-2 to TRBJ2-7, with TRBD2 identical over 8 bases. The clonotype comes from a woman aged 40-49 years in good health and CMV-seropositive. Sequenced: PBMCs. This chain's CDR3 is CASSSVRGGGYEQYF. CDR3 nucleotides: TGTGCCAGCAGCTCAGTACGGGGGGGCGGATACGAGCAGTACTTC.